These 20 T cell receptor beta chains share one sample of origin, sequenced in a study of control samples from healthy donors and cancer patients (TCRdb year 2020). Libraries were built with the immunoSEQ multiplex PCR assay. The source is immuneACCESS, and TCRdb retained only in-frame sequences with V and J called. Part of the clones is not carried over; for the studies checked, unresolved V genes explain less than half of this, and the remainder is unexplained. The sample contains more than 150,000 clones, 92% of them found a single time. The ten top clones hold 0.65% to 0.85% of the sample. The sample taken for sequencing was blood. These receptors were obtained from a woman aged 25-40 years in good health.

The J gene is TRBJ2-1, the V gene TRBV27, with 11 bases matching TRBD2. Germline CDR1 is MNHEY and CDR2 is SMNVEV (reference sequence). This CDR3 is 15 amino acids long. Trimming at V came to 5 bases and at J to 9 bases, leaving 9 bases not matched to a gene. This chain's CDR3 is CASSRLAGGRGEQFF. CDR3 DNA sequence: TGTGCCAGCAGTCGGCTAGCGGGAGGTAGAGGTGAGCAGTTCTTC.

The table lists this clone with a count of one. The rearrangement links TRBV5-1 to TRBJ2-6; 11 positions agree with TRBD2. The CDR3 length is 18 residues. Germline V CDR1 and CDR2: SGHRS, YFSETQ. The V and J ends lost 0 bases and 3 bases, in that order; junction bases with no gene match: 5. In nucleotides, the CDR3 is TGCGCCAGCAGCTTGGGACTAGCGGGGCTAGGTGGGGCCAACGTCCTGACTTTC. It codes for CASSLGLAGLGGANVLTF.

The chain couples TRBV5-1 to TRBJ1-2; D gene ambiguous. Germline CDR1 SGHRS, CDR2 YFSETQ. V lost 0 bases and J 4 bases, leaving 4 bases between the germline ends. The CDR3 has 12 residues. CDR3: CASSLGGYGYTF. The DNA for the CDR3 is TGCGCCAGCAGCTTGGGCGGCTATGGCTACACCTTC.

CDR3 protein: CASSPKGDRHLPYGYTF. For the CDR3, the DNA is TGTGCCAGCAGCCCCAAAGGGGACAGGCACCTCCCTTATGGCTACACCTTC. The V and J genes are TRBV3-1 (or the pseudogene TRBV3-2) and TRBJ1-2; 8 bases agree with TRBD1. Germline CDR1 is LGHDT and CDR2 is YNNKEL (reference sequence). The CDR3 totals 17 residues. J was trimmed by 5 bases and V by 4 bases; bases with no gene match: 15.

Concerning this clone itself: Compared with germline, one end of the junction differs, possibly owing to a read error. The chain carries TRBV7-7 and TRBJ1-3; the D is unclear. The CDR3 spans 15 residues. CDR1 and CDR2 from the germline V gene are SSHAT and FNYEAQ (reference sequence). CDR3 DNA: TGTGCTAGCAGCTCTGGTCGAAGCGCGGGAAACACCATATATTTT. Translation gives CASSSGRSAGNTIYF.

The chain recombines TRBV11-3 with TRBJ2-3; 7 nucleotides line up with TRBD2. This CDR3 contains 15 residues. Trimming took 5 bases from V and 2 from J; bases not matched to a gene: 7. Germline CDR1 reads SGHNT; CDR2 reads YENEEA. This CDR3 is CASSRLADSTDTQYF. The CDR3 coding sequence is TGTGCCAGCAGCCGCCTAGCGGATTCCACAGATACGCAGTATTTT.

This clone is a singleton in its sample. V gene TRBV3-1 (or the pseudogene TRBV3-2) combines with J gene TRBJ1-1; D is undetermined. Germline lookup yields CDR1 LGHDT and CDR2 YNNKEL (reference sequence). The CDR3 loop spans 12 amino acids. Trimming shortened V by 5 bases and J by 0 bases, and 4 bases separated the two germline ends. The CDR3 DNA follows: TGTGCCAGCAGCTATATGAACACTGAAGCTTTCTTT. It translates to CASSYMNTEAFF.

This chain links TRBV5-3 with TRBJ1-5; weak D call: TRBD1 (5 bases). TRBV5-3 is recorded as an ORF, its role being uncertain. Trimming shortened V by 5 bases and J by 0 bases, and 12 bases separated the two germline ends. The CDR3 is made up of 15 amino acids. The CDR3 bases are TGTGCCAGAAGTTCTCAGGGAGTTAGCAATCAGCCCCAGCATTTT. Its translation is CARSSQGVSNQPQHF.

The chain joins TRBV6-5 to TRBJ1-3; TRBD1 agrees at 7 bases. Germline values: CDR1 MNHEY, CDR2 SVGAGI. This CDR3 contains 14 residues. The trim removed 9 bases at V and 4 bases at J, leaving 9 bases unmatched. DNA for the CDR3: TGTGCCAGTCATCTCACAGGGGACGGAAACACCATATATTTT. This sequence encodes CASHLTGDGNTIYF.

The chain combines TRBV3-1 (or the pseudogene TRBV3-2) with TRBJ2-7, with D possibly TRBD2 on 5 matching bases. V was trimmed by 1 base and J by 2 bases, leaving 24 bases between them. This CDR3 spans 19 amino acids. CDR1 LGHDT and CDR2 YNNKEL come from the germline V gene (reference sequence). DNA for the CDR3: TGTGCCAGCAGCCAAGTTTATTCTCGGGGTGAGATCCCCCCCTACGAGCAGTACTTC. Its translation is CASSQVYSRGEIPPYEQYF.

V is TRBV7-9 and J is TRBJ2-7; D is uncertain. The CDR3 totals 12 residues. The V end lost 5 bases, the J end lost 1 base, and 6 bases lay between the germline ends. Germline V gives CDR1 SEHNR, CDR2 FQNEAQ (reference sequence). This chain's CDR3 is CASSPGSYEQYF. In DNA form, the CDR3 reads TGTGCCAGCAGCCCCGGGTCCTACGAGCAGTACTTC.

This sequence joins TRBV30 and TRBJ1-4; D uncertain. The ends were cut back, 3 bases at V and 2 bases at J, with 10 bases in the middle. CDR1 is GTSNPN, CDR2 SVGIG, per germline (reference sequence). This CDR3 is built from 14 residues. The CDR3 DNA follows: TGTGCCTGGAGCGGCCGAGGGACTAATGAAAAACTGTTTTTT. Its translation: CAWSGRGTNEKLFF.

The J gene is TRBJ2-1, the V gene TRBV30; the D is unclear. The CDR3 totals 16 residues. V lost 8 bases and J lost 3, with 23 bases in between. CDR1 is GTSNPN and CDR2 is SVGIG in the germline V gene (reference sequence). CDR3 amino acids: CALTPFTGIHYNEQFF. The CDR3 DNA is TGTGCCCTAACCCCATTCACCGGAATTCACTACAATGAGCAGTTCTTC.

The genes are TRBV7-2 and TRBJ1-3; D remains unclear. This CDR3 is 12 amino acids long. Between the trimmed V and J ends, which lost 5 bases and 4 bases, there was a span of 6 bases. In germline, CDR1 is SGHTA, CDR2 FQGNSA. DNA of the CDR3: TGTGCCAGCAGCAACATCGGAAACACCATATATTTT. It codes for CASSNIGNTIYF.

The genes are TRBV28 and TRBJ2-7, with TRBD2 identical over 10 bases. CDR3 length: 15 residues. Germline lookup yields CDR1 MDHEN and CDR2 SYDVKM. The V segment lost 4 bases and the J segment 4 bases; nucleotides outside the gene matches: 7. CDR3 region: CASSSLAGAPYEQYF. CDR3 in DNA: TGTGCCAGCAGTTCTCTAGCGGGAGCCCCTTACGAGCAGTACTTC. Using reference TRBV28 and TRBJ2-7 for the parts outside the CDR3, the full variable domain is DVKVTQSSRYLVKRTGEKVFLECVQDMDHENMFWYRQDPGLGLRLIYFSYDVKMKEKGDIPEGYSVSREKKERFSLILESASTNQTSMYLCASSSLAGAPYEQYFGPGTRLTVT.

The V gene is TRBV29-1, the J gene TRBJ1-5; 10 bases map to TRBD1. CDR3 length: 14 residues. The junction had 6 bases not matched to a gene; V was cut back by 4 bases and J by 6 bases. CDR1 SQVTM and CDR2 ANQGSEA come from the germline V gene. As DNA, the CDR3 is TGCAGCGTTGCGACAGGGGGCAGCGCTCAGCCCCAGCATTTT. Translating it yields CSVATGGSAQPQHF.

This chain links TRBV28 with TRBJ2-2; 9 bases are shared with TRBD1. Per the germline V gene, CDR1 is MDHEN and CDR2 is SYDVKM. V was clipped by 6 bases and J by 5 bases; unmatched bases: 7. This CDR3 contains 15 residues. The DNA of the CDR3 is TGTGCCAGCAGCTACAGGGGGCGCTTGACCGGGGAGCTGTTTTTT. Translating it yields CASSYRGRLTGELFF.

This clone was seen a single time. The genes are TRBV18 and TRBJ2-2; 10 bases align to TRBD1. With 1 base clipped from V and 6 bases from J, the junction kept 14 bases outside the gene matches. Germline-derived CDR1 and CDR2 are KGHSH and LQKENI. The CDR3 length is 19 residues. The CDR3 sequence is CASSPRILSGQGHSGELFF. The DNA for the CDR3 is TGTGCCAGCTCACCACGGATTTTGTCGGGACAGGGGCATTCCGGGGAGCTGTTTTTT.

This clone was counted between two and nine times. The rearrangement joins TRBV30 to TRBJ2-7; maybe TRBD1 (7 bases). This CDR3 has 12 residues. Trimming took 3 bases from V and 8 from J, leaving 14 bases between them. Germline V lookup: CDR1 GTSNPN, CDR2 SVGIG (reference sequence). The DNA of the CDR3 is TGTGCCTGGAGGGCGGGACAGAGGCAGCAGTACTTC. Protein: CAWRAGQRQQYF.

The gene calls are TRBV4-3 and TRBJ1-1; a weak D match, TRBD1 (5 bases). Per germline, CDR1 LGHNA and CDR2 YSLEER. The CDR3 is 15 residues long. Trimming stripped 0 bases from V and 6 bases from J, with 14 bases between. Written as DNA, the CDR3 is TGCGCCAGCAGCCAAGAGTTTGGGGGGTCGGCTGAAGCTTTCTTT. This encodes CASSQEFGGSAEAFF.